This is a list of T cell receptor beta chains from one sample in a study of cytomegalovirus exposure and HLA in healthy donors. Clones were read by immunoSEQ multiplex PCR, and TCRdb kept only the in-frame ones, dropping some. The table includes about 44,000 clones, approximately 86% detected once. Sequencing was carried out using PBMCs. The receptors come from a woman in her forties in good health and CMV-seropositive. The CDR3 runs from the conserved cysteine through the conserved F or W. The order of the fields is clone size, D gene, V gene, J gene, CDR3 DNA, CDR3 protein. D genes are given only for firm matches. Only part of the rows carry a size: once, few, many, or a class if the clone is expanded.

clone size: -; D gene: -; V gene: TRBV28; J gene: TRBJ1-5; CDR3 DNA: TGTGCCAGCAGACAACATCAGCCCCAGCATTTT; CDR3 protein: CASRQHQPQHF
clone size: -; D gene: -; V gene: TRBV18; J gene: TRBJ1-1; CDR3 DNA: TGTGCCAGCTCACCACGGCCCGAAAGGAACACTGAAGCTTTCTTT; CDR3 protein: CASSPRPERNTEAFF
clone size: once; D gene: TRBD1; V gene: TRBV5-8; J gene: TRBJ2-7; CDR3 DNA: TGTGCCAGCAGCTTGCAGGGGACAGGAGGGGTTTACGAGCAGTACTTC; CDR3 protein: CASSLQGTGGVYEQYF
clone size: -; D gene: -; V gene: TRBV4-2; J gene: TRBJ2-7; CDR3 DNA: TGTGCCAGCAGCCAAGTTGCTGGGAGATCCTACGAGCAGTACTTC; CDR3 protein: CASSQVAGRSYEQYF
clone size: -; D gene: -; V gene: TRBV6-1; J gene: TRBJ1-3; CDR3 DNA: TGTGCCAGCAGTGATAGGCTATGGAGCGGCTCTGGAAACACCATATATTTT; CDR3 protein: CASSDRLWSGSGNTIYF
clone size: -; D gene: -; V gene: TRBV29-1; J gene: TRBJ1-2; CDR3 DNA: TGCAGCGTTGAAGGGAACACCAGGTCCTATGGCTACACCTTC; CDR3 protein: CSVEGNTRSYGYTF
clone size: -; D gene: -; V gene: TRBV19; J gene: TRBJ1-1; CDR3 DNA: TGTGCCACTCGGGGACAACTGAACACTGAAGCTTTCTTT; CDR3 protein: CATRGQLNTEAFF
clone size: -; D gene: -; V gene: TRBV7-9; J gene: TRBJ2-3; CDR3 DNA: TGTGCCAGCAGCTATCTAGCGCTGGGGGGCACAGATACGCAGTATTTT; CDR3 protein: CASSYLALGGTDTQYF
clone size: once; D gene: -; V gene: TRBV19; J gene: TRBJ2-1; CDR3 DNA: TGTGCCAGTAGTATTACGGCGGGTGGTTCCAATGAGCAGTTCTTC; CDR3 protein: CASSITAGGSNEQFF
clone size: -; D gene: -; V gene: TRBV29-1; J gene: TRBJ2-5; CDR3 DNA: TGCAGCGTTGAAGAAGCCCCCGGAGAGACCCAGTACTTC; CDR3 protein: CSVEEAPGETQYF
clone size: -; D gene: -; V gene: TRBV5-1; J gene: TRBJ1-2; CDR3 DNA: TGCGCCAGCAGCTTGGCAGAAGAATATGGCTACACCTTC; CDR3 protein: CASSLAEEYGYTF
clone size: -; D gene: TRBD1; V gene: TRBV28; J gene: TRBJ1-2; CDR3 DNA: TGTGCCAGCAGTACCCGGACAGGGAGGTATGGCTACACCTTC; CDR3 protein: CASSTRTGRYGYTF
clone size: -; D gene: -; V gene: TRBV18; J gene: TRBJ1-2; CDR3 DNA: TGTGCCAGCTCAACAGACCCTAACTATGGCTACACCTTC; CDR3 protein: CASSTDPNYGYTF
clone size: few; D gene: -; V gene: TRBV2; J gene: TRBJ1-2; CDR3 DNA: TGTGCCAGCAGGGGCAGCTCGGTCTATGGCTACACCTTC; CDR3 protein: CASRGSSVYGYTF
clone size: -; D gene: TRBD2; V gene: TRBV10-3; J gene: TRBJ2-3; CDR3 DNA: TGTGCCGTCCGTGGGGGACTAGACCTCACAGATACGCAGTATTTT; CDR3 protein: CAVRGGLDLTDTQYF
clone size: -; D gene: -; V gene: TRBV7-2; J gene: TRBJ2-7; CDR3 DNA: TGTGCCAGCAGCCGTATGACATTGACCTACGAGCAGTACTTC; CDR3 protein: CASSRMTLTYEQYF
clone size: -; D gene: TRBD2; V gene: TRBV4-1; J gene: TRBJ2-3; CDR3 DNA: TGCGCCAGCAGCCAATCACTAGCGGGGGCAGGTACGCAGTATTTT; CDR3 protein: CASSQSLAGAGTQYF
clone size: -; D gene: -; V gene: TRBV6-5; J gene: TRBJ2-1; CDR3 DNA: TGTGCCAGCAGTTACAATCAGCCAGGGCCCTACAATGAGCAGTTCTTC; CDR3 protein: CASSYNQPGPYNEQFF
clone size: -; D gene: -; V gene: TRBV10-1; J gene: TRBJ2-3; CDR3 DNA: TGCGCCAGCAGTGACCCTAATAGAGGAGCGCAGTATTTT; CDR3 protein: CASSDPNRGAQYF
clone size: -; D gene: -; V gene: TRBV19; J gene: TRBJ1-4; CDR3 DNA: TGTGCCAGTAGCGGAGGGGTTGTTGAAAAACTGTTTTTT; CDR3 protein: CASSGGVVEKLFF
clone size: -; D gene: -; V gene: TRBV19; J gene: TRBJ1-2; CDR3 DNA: TGTGCCAGTGGAGGACCAGGTTACGGTGGCTACACCTTC; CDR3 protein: CASGGPGYGGYTF
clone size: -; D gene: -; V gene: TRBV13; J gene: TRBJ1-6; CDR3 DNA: TGTGCCAGCAGCCCTCCCGAGGTTCGCGGTTCACCCCTCCACTTT; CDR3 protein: CASSPPEVRGSPLHF
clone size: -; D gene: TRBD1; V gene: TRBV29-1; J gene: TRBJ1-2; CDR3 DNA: TGCAGCGCCTCAGGGGGCTCCATTTATGGCTACACCTTC; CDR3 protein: CSASGGSIYGYTF
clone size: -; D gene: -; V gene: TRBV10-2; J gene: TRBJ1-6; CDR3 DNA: TGCGCCAGCAGTGAGCGGGACATTAGGAATTCACCCCTCCACTTT; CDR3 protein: CASSERDIRNSPLHF
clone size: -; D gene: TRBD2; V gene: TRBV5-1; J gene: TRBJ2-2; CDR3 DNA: TGCGCCAGCAGTCCGGGGGGGTATACCGGGGAGCTGTTTTTT; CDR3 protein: CASSPGGYTGELFF
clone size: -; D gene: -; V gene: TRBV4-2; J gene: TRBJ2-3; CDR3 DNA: TGTGCCAGCAGCCCCCTTAGACTCGGAGTCACAGATACGCAGTATTTT; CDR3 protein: CASSPLRLGVTDTQYF
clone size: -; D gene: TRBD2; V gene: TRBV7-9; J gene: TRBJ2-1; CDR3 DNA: TGTGCCAGCAGCTTTACTAGCGGAAACAATGAGCAGTTCTTC; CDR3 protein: CASSFTSGNNEQFF
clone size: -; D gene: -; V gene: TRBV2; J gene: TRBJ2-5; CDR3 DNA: TGTGCCAGCGGGACCCATAGCGGAGAGACCCAGTACTTC; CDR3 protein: CASGTHSGETQYF
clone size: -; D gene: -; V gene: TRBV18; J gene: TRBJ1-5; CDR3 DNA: TGTGCCAGCTCACTTCAGGGGTCCTTCAATCAGCCCCAGCATTTT; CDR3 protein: CASSLQGSFNQPQHF
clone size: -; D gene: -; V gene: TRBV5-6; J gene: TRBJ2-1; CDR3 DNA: TGTGCCAGCAGCGTGAATAGTCACGATGAGCAGTTCTTC; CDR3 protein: CASSVNSHDEQFF
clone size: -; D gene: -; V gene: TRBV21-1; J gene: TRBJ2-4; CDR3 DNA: TGTGCCAGCGGGACTAGCTTCGAGGGTTTAGCCAAAAACATTCAGTACTTC; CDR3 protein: CASGTSFEGLAKNIQYF
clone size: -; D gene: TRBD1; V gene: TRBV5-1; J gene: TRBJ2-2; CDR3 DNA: TGCGCCAGCAGCTTGGGGGGACAGGGGAACACCGGGGAGCTGTTTTTT; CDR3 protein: CASSLGGQGNTGELFF
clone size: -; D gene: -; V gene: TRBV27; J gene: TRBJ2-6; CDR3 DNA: TGTGCCAGCAGTTCCCAACAGGCCTCTGGGGCCATCGTCCTCACTTTC; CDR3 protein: CASSSQQASGAIVLTF
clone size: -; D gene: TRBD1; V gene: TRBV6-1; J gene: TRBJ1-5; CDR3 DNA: TGTGCCAGCCAAGTTCAGGGGGTGAGGAATCAGCCCCAGCATTTT; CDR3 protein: CASQVQGVRNQPQHF
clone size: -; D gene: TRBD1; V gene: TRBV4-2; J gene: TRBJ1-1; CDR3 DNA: TGTGCCAGCAGCCAAGACGGCGCAGGGGGCACTGAAGCTTTCTTT; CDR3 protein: CASSQDGAGGTEAFF
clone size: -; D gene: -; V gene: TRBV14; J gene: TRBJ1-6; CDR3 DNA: TGTGCCAGCAGCCATGGTAGCTCCTATAATTCACCCCTCCACTTT; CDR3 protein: CASSHGSSYNSPLHF
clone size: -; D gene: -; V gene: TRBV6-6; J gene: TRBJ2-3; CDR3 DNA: TGTGCCAGCAGTCGGGACTTGAACACAGATACGCAGTATTTT; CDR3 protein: CASSRDLNTDTQYF
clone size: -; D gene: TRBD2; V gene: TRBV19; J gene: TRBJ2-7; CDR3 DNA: TGTGCCAGTAGCCTGACTAGCGGGGTCTTCTACGAGCAGTACTTC; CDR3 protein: CASSLTSGVFYEQYF
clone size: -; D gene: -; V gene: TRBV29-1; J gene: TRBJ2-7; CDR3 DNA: TGCAGCGTTGAAGGTCCGCAGGGGACCTTTTTCTTC; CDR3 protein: CSVEGPQGTFFF
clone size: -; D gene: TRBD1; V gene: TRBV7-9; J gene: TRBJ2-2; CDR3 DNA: TGTGCCAGCAGCCCCGCTCCGGGACAGGGAAACACCGGGGAGCTGTTTTTT; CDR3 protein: CASSPAPGQGNTGELFF
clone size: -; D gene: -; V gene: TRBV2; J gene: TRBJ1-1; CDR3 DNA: TGTGCCAGCAGGGGGACCGGGGGGAGGGGCACTGAAGCTTTCTTT; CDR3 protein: CASRGTGGRGTEAFF
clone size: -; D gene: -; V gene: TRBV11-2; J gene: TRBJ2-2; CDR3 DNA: TGTGCCAGCAGCTTCTCGAACACCGGGGAGCTGTTTTTT; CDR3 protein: CASSFSNTGELFF
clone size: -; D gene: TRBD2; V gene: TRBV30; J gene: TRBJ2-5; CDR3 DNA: TGTGCCTGGAGTGTAAATCTAGCGGTGCAAGAGACCCAGTACTTC; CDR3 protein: CAWSVNLAVQETQYF
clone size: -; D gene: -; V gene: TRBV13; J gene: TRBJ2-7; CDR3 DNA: TGTGCCAGCAGTGGCCGACAGACCGAGCAGTACTTC; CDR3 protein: CASSGRQTEQYF
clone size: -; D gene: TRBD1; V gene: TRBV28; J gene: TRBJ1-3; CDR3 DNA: TGTGCCAGCAGTTTTGGCGACAGGGGGCCAAACACCATATATTTT; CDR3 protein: CASSFGDRGPNTIYF
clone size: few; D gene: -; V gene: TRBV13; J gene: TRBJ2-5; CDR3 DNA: TGTGCCAGCAGCACACCCGCGGGGGAGACCCAGTACTTC; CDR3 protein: CASSTPAGETQYF
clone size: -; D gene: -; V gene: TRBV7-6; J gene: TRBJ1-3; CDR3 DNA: TGTGCCAGCAGCTTAAATTCCCACACCAGAAACACCATATATTTT; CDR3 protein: CASSLNSHTRNTIYF
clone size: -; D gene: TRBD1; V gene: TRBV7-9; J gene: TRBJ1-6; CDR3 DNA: TGTGCCAGCAGCCCGCAAGGACAGGTTTATTCACCCCTCCACTTT; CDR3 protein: CASSPQGQVYSPLHF